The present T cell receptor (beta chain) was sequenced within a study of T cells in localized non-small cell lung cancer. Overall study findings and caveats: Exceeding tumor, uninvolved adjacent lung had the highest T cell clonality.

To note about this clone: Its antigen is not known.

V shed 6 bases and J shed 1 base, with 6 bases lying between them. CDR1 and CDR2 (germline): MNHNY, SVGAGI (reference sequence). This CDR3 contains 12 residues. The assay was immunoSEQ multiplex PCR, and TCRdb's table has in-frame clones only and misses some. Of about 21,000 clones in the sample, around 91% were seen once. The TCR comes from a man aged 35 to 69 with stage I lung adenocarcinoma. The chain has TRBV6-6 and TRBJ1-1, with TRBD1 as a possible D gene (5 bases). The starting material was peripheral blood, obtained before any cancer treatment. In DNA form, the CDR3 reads TGTGCCAGCAGGGGGGGGAACACTGAAGCTTTCTTT. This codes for CASRGGNTEAFF.